This T cell receptor beta chain was documented in a study of blood T cell repertoires in COVID-19. On the study more broadly: Researchers got acute and convalescent COVID-19 samples from the United States, Italy and Spain.

Libraries were prepared by immunoSEQ multiplex PCR; TCRdb keeps only in-frame clonotypes and omits some of them. The data show approximately 130,000 clones, around 81% seen once. There are 14 residues in the CDR3. CDR1 MRHNA and CDR2 SNTAGT come from the germline V gene. V trimming: 6 bases; J trimming: 8 bases; junction bases outside the gene matches: 11. Only one count was recorded for this clone. This receptor was taken from a human donor in a cohort sampled during active COVID-19. The source material was peripheral blood. The V call is TRBV6-4, the J call TRBJ1-2, with 8 bases lining up with TRBD1. The CDR3 spells CASRAGQGTGGYTF. The CDR3 coding sequence is TGTGCCAGCAGGGCCGGACAGGGAACAGGGGGCTACACCTTC.